Below, 3 T cell receptor beta chains from the same sample are listed, as sequenced in a study of identical twins. MiXCR, run by TCRdb on the 5' RACE reads, gives a single entry per CDR3 protein. The repertoire has 420,000 or so distinct CDR3 sequences, less than 20% of them found once; the top ten carry around 12%. Sequencing was performed on naive T cells sorted from blood. The receptors shown here come from a man in his fifties or sixties in good health.

This clonotype appeared a few times. The chain joins TRBV7-8 to TRBJ2-5, with 11 bases lining up with TRBD2. The CDR3 covers 20 residues. Trimming removed 2 bases from V and 0 bases from J; junction bases left unmatched: 14. Germline CDR1 reads SGHVS; CDR2 reads FQNEAQ. The CDR3 loop reads CASSLRLAGLADPYQETQYF. DNA of the CDR3: TGTGCCAGCAGCTTACGTCTAGCGGGACTAGCGGACCCGTACCAAGAGACCCAGTACTTC.

Ten or more counts support this clonotype. V is TRBV20-1 and J is TRBJ2-2, with TRBD2 matching 11 bases. From germline, CDR1 is DFQATT and CDR2 SNEGSKA (reference sequence). J gave up 7 bases and V 5 bases, and 9 bases lay outside the gene matches. The CDR3 sequence is 15 residues long. CDR3 DNA: TGCAGTGCTCCCTCGCCGGGACTAGCGGTCGGGGAGCTGTTTTTT. Residues: CSAPSPGLAVGELFF.

This clonotype has ten or more counts. The V call is TRBV5-1, the J call TRBJ1-3; TRBD1 might be the D (6 bases). Trimming pared 2 bases from V and 0 bases from J, leaving 9 bases between. CDR1 and CDR2 from the germline V gene are SGHRS and YFSETQ. This CDR3 is 15 amino acids long. The CDR3: CASSFDRFSGNTIYF. The CDR3 DNA reads as TGCGCCAGCAGCTTTGACAGGTTCTCTGGAAACACCATATATTTT.